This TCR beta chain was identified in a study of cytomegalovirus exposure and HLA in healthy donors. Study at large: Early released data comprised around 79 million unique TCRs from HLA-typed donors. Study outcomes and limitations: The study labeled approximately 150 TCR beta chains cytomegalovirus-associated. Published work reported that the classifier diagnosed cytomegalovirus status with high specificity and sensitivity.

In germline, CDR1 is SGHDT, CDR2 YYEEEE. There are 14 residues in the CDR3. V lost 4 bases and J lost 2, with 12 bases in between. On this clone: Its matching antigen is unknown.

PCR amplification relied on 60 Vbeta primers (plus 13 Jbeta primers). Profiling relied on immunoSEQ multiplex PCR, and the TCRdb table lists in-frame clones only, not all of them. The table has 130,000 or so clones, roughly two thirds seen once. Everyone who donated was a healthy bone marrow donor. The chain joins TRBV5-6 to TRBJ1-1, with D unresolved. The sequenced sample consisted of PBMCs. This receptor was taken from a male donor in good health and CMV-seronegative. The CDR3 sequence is CASSPDGGNTEAFF. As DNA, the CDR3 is TGTGCCAGCAGCCCGGACGGAGGAAACACTGAAGCTTTCTTT.